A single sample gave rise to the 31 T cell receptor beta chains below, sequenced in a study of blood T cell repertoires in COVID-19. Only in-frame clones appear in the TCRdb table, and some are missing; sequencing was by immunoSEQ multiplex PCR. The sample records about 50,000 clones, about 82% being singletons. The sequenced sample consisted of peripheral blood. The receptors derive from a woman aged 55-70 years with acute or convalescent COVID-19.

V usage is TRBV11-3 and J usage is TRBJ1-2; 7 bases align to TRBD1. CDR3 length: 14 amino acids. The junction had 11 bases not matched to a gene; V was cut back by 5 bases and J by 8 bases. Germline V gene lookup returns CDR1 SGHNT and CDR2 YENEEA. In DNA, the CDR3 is TGTGCCAGCAGCACCCGTTTGACAGGGCTAGGCTACACCTTC. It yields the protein CASSTRLTGLGYTF.

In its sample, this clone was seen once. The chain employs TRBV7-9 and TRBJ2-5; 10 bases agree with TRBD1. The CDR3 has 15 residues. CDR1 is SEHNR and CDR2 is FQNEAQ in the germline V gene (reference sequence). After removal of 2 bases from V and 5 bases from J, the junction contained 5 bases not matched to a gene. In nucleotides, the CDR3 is TGTGCCAGCAGCTTACTGGGACAGGGGACGGAGACCCAGTACTTC. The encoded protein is CASSLLGQGTETQYF. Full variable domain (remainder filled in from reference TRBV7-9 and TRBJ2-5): DTGVSQNPRHKITKRGQNVTFRCDPISEHNRLYWYRQTLGQGPEFLTYFQNEAQLEKSRLLSDRFSAERPKGSFSTLEIQRTEQGDSAMYLCASSLLGQGTETQYFGPGTRLLVL.

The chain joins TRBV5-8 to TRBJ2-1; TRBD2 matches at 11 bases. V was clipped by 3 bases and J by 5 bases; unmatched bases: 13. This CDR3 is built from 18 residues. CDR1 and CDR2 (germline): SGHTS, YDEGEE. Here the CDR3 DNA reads TGTGCCAGCAGCTGGGGATTCACTAGCGGGAGATCCCACAATGAGCAGTTCTTC. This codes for CASSWGFTSGRSHNEQFF. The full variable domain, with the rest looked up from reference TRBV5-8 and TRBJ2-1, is EAGVTQSPTHLIKTRGQQATLRCSPISGHTSVYWYQQALGLGLQFLLWYDEGEERNRGNFPPRFSGRQFPNYSSELNVNALELEDSALYLCASSWGFTSGRSHNEQFFGPGTRLTVL.

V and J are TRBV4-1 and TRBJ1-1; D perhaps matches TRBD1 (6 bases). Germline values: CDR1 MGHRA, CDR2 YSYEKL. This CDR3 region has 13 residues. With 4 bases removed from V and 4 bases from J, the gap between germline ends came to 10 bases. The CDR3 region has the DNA TGCGCCAGCAGCCTAGGACAGACCACTGAAGCTTTCTTT. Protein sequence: CASSLGQTTEAFF.

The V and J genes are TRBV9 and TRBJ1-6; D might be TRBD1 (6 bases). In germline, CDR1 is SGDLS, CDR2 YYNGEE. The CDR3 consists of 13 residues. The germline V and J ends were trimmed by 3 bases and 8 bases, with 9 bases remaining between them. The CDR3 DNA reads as TGTGCCAGCAGCGCCCACAGGGATTCACCCCTCCACTTT. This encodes CASSAHRDSPLHF. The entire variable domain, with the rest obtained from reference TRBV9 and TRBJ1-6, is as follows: DSGVTQTPKHLITATGQRVTLRCSPRSGDLSVYWYQQSLDQGLQFLIQYYNGEERAKGNILERFSAQQFPDLHSELNLSSLELGDSALYFCASSAHRDSPLHFGNGTRLTVT.

Written as DNA, the CDR3 is TGTGCCAGCAGCGGGGACAGGGCCGATGAGCAGTTCTTC. Amino acids: CASSGDRADEQFF. The chain has TRBV5-4 and TRBJ2-1; 9 bases are a match to TRBD1. With V trimmed by 4 bases and J by 8 bases, 4 bases remained unmatched. Germline CDR1 is SGHNT and CDR2 is YYREEE (reference sequence). This CDR3 has 13 residues.

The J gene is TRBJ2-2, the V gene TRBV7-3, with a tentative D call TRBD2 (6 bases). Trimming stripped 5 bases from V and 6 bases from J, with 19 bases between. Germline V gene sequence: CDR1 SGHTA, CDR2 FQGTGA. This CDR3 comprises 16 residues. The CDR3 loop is CASSPRPGVGAGELFF. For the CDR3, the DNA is TGTGCCAGCAGCCCAAGACCGGGGGTTGGAGCCGGGGAGCTGTTTTTT.

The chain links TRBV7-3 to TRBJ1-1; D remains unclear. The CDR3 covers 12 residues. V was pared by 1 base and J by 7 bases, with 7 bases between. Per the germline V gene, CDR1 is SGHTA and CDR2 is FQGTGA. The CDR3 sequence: CASSLNGLEAFF. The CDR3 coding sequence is TGTGCCAGCAGCTTAAATGGCCTTGAAGCTTTCTTT. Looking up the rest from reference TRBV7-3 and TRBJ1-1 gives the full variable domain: GAGVSQTPSNKVTEKGKYVELRCDPISGHTALYWYRQSLGQGPEFLIYFQGTGAADDSGLPNDRFFAVRPEGSVSTLKIQRTERGDSAVYLCASSLNGLEAFFGQGTRLTVV.

The CDR3 DNA is TGTGCCAGCAGTAGTCCTGGTCAGGGATACACAGATACGCAGTATTTT. Translation gives CASSSPGQGYTDTQYF. This chain connects TRBV28 to TRBJ2-3, with a weak D call TRBD1 (5 bases). In germline, CDR1 is MDHEN, CDR2 SYDVKM. The V end was cut by 5 bases, the J end by 2 bases, with 17 bases between. The CDR3 has 16 residues. Looking up the rest from reference TRBV28 and TRBJ2-3 gives the full variable domain: DVKVTQSSRYLVKRTGEKVFLECVQDMDHENMFWYRQDPGLGLRLIYFSYDVKMKEKGDIPEGYSVSREKKERFSLILESASTNQTSMYLCASSSPGQGYTDTQYFGPGTRLTVL.

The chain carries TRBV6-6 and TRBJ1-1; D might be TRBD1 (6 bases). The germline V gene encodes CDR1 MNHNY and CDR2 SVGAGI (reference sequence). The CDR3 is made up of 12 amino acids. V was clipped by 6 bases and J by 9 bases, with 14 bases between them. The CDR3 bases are TGTGCCAGCAGCCTGGACAGTACCAAAGCTTTCTTT. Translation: CASSLDSTKAFF.

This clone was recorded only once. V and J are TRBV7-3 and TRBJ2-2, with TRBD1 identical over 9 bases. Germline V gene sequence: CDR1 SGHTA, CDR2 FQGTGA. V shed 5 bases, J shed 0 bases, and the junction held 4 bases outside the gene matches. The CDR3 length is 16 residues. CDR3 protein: CASSPWDRANTGELFF. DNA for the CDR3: TGTGCCAGCAGCCCCTGGGACAGGGCGAACACCGGGGAGCTGTTTTTT.

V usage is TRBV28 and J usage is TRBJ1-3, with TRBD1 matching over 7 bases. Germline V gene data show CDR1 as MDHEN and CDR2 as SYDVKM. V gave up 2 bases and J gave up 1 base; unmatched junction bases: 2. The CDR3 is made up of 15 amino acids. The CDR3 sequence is CASSLPGGSGNTIYF. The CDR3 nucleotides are TGTGCCAGCAGTTTACCAGGGGGATCTGGAAACACCATATATTTT.

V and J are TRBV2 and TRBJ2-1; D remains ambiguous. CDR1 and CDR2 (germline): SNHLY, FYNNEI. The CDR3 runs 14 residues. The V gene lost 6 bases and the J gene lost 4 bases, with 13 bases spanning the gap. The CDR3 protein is CASRESTLYNEQFF. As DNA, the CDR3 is TGTGCCAGCAGGGAGAGCACCTTATACAATGAGCAGTTCTTC.

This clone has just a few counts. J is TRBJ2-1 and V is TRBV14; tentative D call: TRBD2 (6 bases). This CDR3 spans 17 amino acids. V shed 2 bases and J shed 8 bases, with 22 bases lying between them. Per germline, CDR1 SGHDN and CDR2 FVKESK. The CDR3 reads CASSQFPLGTPLHEQFF. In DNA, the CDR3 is TGTGCCAGCAGCCAATTTCCCCTCGGGACTCCCTTACATGAGCAGTTCTTC.

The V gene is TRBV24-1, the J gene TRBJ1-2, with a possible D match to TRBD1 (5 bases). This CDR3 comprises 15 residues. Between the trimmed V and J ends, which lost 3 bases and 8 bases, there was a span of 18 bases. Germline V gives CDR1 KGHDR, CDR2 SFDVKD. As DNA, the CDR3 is TGTGCCACCAGTGATCCCCTCGGGGGTTGGAGCGGCTACACCTTC. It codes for CATSDPLGGWSGYTF.

The CDR3 loop reads CASSVAIGGGTDTQYF. The CDR3 bases are TGTGCCAGCAGCGTAGCTATCGGGGGGGGCACAGATACGCAGTATTTT. The V and J genes are TRBV9 and TRBJ2-3, with 8 bases identical to TRBD2. CDR1 SGDLS and CDR2 YYNGEE come from the germline V gene. J lost 1 base, V lost 0 bases, and 4 bases had no gene match. This CDR3 spans 16 amino acids. The full variable domain, in which reference TRBV9 and TRBJ2-3 provide the parts outside the CDR3, is DSGVTQTPKHLITATGQRVTLRCSPRSGDLSVYWYQQSLDQGLQFLIQYYNGEERAKGNILERFSAQQFPDLHSELNLSSLELGDSALYFCASSVAIGGGTDTQYFGPGTRLTVL.

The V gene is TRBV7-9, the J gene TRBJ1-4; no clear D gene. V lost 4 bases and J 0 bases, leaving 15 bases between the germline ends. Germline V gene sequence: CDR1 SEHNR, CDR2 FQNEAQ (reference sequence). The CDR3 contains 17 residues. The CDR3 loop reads CASSSQARLATNEKLFF. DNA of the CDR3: TGTGCCAGCAGCTCCCAGGCCAGGCTTGCAACTAATGAAAAACTGTTTTTT.

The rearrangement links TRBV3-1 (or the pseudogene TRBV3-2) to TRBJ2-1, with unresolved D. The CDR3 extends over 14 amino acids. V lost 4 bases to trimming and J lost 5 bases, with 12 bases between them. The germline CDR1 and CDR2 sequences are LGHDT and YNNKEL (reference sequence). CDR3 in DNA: TGTGCCAGCAGCCTTCTCCAGGTCCACAATGAGCAGTTCTTC. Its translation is CASSLLQVHNEQFF.

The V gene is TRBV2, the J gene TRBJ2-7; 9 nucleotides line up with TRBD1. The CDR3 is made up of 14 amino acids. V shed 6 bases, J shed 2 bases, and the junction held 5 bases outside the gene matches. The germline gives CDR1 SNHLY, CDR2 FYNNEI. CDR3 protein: CASRRTGDTYEQYF. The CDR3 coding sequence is TGTGCCAGCAGACGGACAGGGGATACCTACGAGCAGTACTTC.

The CDR3, as DNA: TGCGCCAGCAGCTTGGGCGACGGGAACAATCAGCCCCAGCATTTT. Its protein product is CASSLGDGNNQPQHF. V and J are TRBV5-1 and TRBJ1-5; no clear D. V was trimmed by 0 bases and J by 3 bases, leaving 10 bases between them. Germline V gene sequence: CDR1 SGHRS, CDR2 YFSETQ. The CDR3 contains 15 residues.

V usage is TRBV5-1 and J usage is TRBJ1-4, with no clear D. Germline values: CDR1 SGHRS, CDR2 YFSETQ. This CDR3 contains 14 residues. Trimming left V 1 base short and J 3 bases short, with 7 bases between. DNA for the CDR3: TGCGCCAGCAGCTTGACAGCCTCTAATGAAAAACTGTTTTTT. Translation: CASSLTASNEKLFF.

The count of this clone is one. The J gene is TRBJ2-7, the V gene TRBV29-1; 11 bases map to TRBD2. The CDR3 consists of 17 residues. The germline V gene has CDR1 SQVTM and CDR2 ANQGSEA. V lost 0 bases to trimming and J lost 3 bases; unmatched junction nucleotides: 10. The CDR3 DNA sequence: TGCAGCGTTGAAGATCTGTATGGGACTAGCGGTTTCTACGAGCAGTACTTC. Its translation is CSVEDLYGTSGFYEQYF.

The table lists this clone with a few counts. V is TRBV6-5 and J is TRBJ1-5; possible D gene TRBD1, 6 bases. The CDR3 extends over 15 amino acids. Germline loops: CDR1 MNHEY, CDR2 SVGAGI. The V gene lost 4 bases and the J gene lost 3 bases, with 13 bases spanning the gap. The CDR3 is CASSSGQTNNQPQHF. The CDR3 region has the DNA TGTGCCAGCAGTTCAGGACAGACCAACAATCAGCCCCAGCATTTT.

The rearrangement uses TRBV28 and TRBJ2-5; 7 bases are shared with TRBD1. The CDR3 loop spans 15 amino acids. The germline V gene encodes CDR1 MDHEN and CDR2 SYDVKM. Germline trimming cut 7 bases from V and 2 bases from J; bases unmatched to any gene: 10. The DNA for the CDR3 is TGTGCCAGCATCCCTTCTCCGGGACAGCAAGAGACCCAGTACTTC. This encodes CASIPSPGQQETQYF.

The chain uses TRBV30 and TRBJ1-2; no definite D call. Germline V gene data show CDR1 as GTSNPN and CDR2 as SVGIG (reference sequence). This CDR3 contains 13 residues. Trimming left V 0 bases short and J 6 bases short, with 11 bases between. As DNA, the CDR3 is TGTGCCTGGAGTGTAGGAGGGATTGATGGCTACACCTTC. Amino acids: CAWSVGGIDGYTF.

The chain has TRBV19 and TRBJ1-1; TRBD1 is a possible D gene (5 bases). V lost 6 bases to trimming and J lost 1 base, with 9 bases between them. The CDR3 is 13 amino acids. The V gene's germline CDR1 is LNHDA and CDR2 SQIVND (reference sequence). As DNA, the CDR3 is TGTGCCAGTAGAGACAGACCGAACACTGAAGCTTTCTTT. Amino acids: CASRDRPNTEAFF. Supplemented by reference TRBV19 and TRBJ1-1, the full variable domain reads DGGITQSPKYLFRKEGQNVTLSCEQNLNHDAMYWYRQDPGQGLRLIYYSQIVNDFQKGDIAEGYSVSREKKESFPLTVTSAQKNPTAFYLCASRDRPNTEAFFGQGTRLTVV.

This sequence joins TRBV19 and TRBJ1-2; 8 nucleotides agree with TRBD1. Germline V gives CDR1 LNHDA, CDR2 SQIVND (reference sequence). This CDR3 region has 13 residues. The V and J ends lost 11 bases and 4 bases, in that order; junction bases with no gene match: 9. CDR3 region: CASQEGTGYGYTF. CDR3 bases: TGTGCCTCTCAAGAGGGGACAGGCTATGGCTACACCTTC.

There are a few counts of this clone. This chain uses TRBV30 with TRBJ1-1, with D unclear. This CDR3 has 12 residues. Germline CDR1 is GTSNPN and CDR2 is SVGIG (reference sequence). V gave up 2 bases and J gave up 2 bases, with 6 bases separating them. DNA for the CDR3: TGTGCCTGGAGTAATGGCAACACTGAAGCTTTCTTT. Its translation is CAWSNGNTEAFF.

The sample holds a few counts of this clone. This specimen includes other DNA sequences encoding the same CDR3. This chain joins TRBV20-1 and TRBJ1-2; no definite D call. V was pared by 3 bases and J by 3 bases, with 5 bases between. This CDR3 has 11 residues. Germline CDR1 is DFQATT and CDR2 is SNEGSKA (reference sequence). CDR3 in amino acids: CSASGDYGYTF. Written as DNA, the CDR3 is TGCAGTGCTAGCGGGGACTATGGCTACACCTTC.

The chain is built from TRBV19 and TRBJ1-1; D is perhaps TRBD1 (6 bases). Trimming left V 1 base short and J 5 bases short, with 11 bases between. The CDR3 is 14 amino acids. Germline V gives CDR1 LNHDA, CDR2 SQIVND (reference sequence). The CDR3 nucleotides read TGTGCCAGTAGTATAGCACAGGGAGGGACTGAAGCTTTCTTT. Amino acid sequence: CASSIAQGGTEAFF.

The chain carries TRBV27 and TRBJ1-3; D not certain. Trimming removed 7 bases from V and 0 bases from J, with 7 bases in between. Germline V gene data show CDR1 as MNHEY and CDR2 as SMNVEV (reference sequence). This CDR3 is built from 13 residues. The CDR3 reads CASTRSSGNTIYF. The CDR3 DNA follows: TGTGCCAGCACCAGAAGCTCTGGAAACACCATATATTTT.